Presented here are 6 T cell receptor beta chains from one specimen sequenced in a study of T cells in Graves' hyperthyroidism and ophthalmopathy (dated by TCRdb to the late 2010s). To prepare the library, multiplex PCR was applied. The sequencing machine was an Illumina HiSeq 2000. TCR beta CDR3 regions were amplified from RNA transcripts. The TCR CDR3 was subjected to a first round of RT-PCR using the HTBI primer set and the Qiagen OneStep RT-PCR kit. TCRdb trimmed the raw reads at Q25, called clones with MiXCR and kept productive beta chains. Entries are consolidated by CDR3 protein sequence, retaining the most common genes and DNA. Present in this sample are about 49,000 distinct CDR3 sequences, less than 65% of which were seen just once. The top ten constitute more than 30% of the sample. The sequencing sample was made of peripheral blood or thyroid tissue (not recorded which). All receptors come from a young man with Graves' hyperthyroidism.

This clonotype was seen at least ten times. The rearrangement links TRBV18 to TRBJ2-5; D unclear. The CDR3 extends over 13 amino acids. CDR1 and CDR2 (germline): KGHSH, LQKENI. Trimming stripped 0 bases from V and 5 bases from J, with 7 bases between. CDR3 DNA sequence: TGTGCCAGCTCACCACCGAATTGGGAGACCCAGTACTTC. Translated: CASSPPNWETQYF.

This chain uses TRBV19 with TRBJ2-2; 10 bases are shared with TRBD2. This CDR3 spans 16 amino acids. Trimming at V came to 6 bases and at J to 6 bases, leaving 10 bases not matched to a gene. Looked up from germline, CDR1 is LNHDA and CDR2 is SQIVND (reference sequence). This CDR3 is CASSPWGLASPGELFF. The CDR3 nucleotides read TGTGCCAGTAGCCCATGGGGACTAGCGAGTCCCGGGGAGCTGTTTTTT.

This clonotype was counted many times. The chain joins TRBV19 to TRBJ2-7, with D tentatively TRBD2 (5 bases). Trimming left V 11 bases short and J 3 bases short, with 23 bases between. Germline CDR1 reads LNHDA; CDR2 reads SQIVND (reference sequence). The CDR3 has 15 residues. The CDR3 protein is CASQRGLGGSYEQYF. CDR3 sequence (DNA): TGTGCCTCCCAGAGAGGGCTCGGTGGGAGCTACGAGCAGTACTTC.

This clonotype was seen a handful of times. This chain links TRBV11-2 with TRBJ2-5; D may be TRBD1 or TRBD2 (5 bases each). Germline V lookup: CDR1 SGHAT, CDR2 FQNNGV. The CDR3 consists of 14 residues. V shed 4 bases and J shed 5 bases, with 14 bases lying between them. CDR3 loop: CASSSSWGRETQYF. For the CDR3, the DNA is TGTGCCAGCAGCTCCTCGTGGGGACGGGAGACCCAGTACTTC.

This clonotype was counted at least ten times. V usage is TRBV9 and J usage is TRBJ2-2; a possible D gene is TRBD1 (5 bases). V lost 2 bases, J lost 3 bases, and 11 bases lay in between. This CDR3 spans 15 amino acids. Germline assignment: CDR1 SGDLS and CDR2 YYNGEE. The CDR3 DNA reads TGTGCCAGCAGCGTTACTTCCAGGGACACCGGGGAGCTGTTTTTT. Its translation is CASSVTSRDTGELFF.

This clonotype was detected only once. Germline is not matched at one junction end, which may reflect a read error. This sequence joins TRBV12-3 or TRBV12-4 and TRBJ2-3; no reliable D call. The CDR3 spans 14 residues. CDR3 nucleotide sequence: TGTGCCAGCAGTTTTTTACGTCCCGGAGATATGCAGTATTTT. Its protein is CASSFLRPGDMQYF.